Listed below are T cell receptor beta chains from one sample, sequenced in a study of cytomegalovirus exposure and HLA in healthy donors. Some clones are missing from TCRdb's copy, which holds only in-frame ones; the method was immunoSEQ multiplex PCR. The repertoire has about 140,000 clones, 76% of them found once; the top ten carry approximately 3%. Sequenced: PBMCs. All receptors derive from a male donor in good health and CMV-seronegative. The CDR3 runs from the conserved cysteine through the conserved F or W.

v_gene	CDR3aa
TRBV5-1	CASSSFSGQGVYGYTF
TRBV2	CASGLGTGTEAFF
TRBV19	CASTISGGASSNEQFF
TRBV28	CASRDSGGMDEQYF
TRBV7-9	CASSVNRDSNSPLHF
TRBV18	CASSPSEAILDTEAFF
TRBV4-3	CASSQVPNSPLHF
TRBV2	CASSGQAGGYTF
TRBV7-3	CASSSRQGAGELFF
TRBV6-6	CASRDRVTEAFF
TRBV7-6	CASSLVATGGSSGELFF
TRBV2	CASSKAATNEKLFF
TRBV28	CASRRDLYGNTIYF
TRBV30	CAWSRNRAVSPLHF
TRBV7-2	CASSLVAGETYEQYF
TRBV9	CASSVEGGQETQYF
TRBV4-3	CASSHPGSLEEAFF
TRBV2	CASNGQAPWGTEAFF
TRBV2	CASSGQGAHNEQFF
TRBV5-4	CASSLVGGYSGNTIYF
TRBV6-4	CASSAGANSPLHF
TRBV18	CASSPVQGLNTEAFF
TRBV28	CATFQGGRPMSNQPQHF
TRBV28	CASSLSDRATNYGYTF
TRBV27	CASSIQGVRYEQYF
TRBV18	CASSSDRSSYNEQFF
TRBV18	CASSPGDSYEQYF
TRBV19	CARPAGRQAFF
TRBV5-1	CASSFGGLTSGNTIYF
TRBV7-9	CASSQGLAGEVTDTQYF
TRBV28	CASRGTGQGAKAQYF
TRBV7-2	CASSWGLAGGNIQYF
TRBV7-9	CASSETGFTHYGYTF